The present entry profiles one T cell receptor (beta chain) with its context. The antigen this receptor binds is unknown. One base away there is no much larger clone; base qualities are not given. This record belongs to a study of cytotoxic CD8 clonotypes in ibrutinib-treated CLL (dated by TCRdb to about 2021). A note on the overall study: The cohort had 11 relapsed/refractory and 15 treatment-naive patients; around 17 were IGHV unmutated. Patients were still on ibrutinib when every remission and progressive disease sample was collected. Responses were partial in 25 or so patients and complete in 2; after median 68 months follow-up, some 15 stayed in remission and approximately twelve progressed. Samples averaged 255,043 productive templates and 80,000 to 100,000 productive rearrangements. Cryopreserved peripheral blood mononuclear cells were collected before treatment, at response, and at either disease progression or sustained remission. Response samples were obtained after a median of approximately twelve months of treatment, with a range of roughly 6 to 36 months. Of the 80 to 95 participants in the trial, roughly 26 had longitudinal samples available. Points the paper makes about the study in general: Lymph node repertoires were not examined, and the timing of sampling was not matched between patients in sustained remission and those whose disease progressed. Public clonotypes were rare and either shrank or stayed stable during treatment, and the rise in clonality at ibrutinib response reflected expansion of private clonotypes. At ibrutinib response clonality went up, during sustained remission it held steady, and at progression it dropped back toward baseline. At baseline, clonality was higher than in age-matched healthy donors and showed a strong correlation with circulating CD8+ T-cell counts.

Each clonotype received, on average, about 10x coverage in deep resolution sequencing performed on a MiSeq, where the target depth lay between 1 in 1 million and 1 in 200,000 T cells. TCR beta libraries were generated with the immunoSEQ hsTCRB Kit. The authors' analysis ran thus. ImmunoSEQ Data Assistant and ImmunoSEQ Analyzer were used for data analysis, and V, D and J genes were assigned according to IMGT definitions. Clonality was computed as one minus normalized Shannon entropy of productive rearrangement frequencies, ranging from 0 to 1. Only overrepresented clonotypes making up at least 0.05% of the repertoire of each patient were included in the public clonotype analysis. Repertoires from approximately 13 age-matched healthy donors in immuneACCESS were used as clonality controls. Imported from immuneACCESS, the table was reduced by TCRdb to in-frame sequences with V and J called. These copies leave out some clones; in studies compared against another copy, an unresolved V gene accounts for under half, and the cause of the remainder is not known. V, J and clone size were drawn from that table, and D and trimming were deduced from the DNA. This sample holds roughly 200,000 clones; about two thirds were observed only once. Over 10% of the sample comes from the top ten.

In the paper's terms, the time point label means: approximately 25 months on ibrutinib. For TCR beta library preparation, 1.5 to 2 micrograms of genomic DNA was extracted from cryopreserved PBMCs. Longitudinal blood samples from CLL patients receiving ibrutinib monotherapy were subjected to high-throughput TCR beta sequencing. Patients were enrolled in a phase 2 open-label single-center ibrutinib monotherapy trial. The CDR3 numbers 15 residues from cysteine through phenylalanine. Only the CDR3 portion is preserved as DNA: 45 bases, with reading frame beginning at the first base. V is shortened by 7 bases, J by 2 bases, and the region joining them spans 14 bases. CDR1 and CDR2, looked up from the germline V gene, are MDHEN and SYDVKM.

The chain is assembled from TRBV28 and TRBJ2-2; the D region possibly corresponds to TRBD2 (7 bases align). This material consisted of PBMCs, taken after 24 months of ibrutinib treatment. The clonotype was recovered from a human donor with chronic lymphocytic leukemia. CDR3 loop: CASNVGGANTGELFF. The sequenced DNA is TGTGCCAGCAACGTAGGGGGGGCTAACACCGGGGAGCTGTTTTTT.